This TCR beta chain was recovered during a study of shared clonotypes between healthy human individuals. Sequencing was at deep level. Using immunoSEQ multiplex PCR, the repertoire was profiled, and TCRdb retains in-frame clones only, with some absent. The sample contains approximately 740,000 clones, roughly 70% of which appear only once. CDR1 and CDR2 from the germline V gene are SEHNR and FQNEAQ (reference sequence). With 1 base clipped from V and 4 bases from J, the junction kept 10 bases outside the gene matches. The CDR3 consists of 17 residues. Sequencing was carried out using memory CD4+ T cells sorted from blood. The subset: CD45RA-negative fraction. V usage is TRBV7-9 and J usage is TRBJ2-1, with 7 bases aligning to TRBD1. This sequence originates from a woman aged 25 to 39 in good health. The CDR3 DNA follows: TGTGCCAGCAGCTTAGGGAGTCGGGACAGATTATACAATGAGCAGTTCTTC. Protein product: CASSLGSRDRLYNEQFF.